A selection of T cell receptor beta chains follows, all from one sample in a study of T cell responses to AZD1222 COVID-19 vaccine. Clones were read by immunoSEQ multiplex PCR, and TCRdb kept only the in-frame ones, dropping some. Of about 120,000 clones listed, 92% are singletons. This sample comprised peripheral blood, obtained 28 days after the second AZD1222 dose. These receptors came from an adult who received the AZD1222 COVID-19 vaccine. CDR3s include the opening cysteine and the closing phenylalanine or tryptophan. Each record gives: V gene, J gene, clone size, D gene, CDR3 DNA, CDR3 protein. The D gene is left open where the match is weak. A clone size is listed for some rows: how often the clone was seen (once, few, many), or a class if it is expanded.

v_gene: TRBV6-1
j_gene: TRBJ1-2
abundance: -
d_gene: -
CDR3nt: TGTGCCAGCAGTGATCGGTCAGCCCTAGATGGCTACACCTTC
CDR3aa: CASSDRSALDGYTF

v_gene: TRBV25-1
j_gene: TRBJ2-3
abundance: -
d_gene: TRBD2
CDR3nt: TGTGCCAGCAGTGAACGGGGGGGGCCGGCAGATACGCAGTATTTT
CDR3aa: CASSERGGPADTQYF

v_gene: TRBV6-5
j_gene: TRBJ2-1
abundance: -
d_gene: -
CDR3nt: TGTGCCAGCCGACCCGGCGTTCTGGAGCAGTTCTTC
CDR3aa: CASRPGVLEQFF

v_gene: TRBV28
j_gene: TRBJ1-2
abundance: once
d_gene: -
CDR3nt: TGTGCCAGCAGTTTAACGGCCAGCTATGGCTACACCTTC
CDR3aa: CASSLTASYGYTF

v_gene: TRBV5-1
j_gene: TRBJ1-2
abundance: few
d_gene: -
CDR3nt: TGCGCCAGCAGCATACAGCCTTCTAACTATGGCTACACCTTC
CDR3aa: CASSIQPSNYGYTF

v_gene: TRBV28
j_gene: TRBJ2-5
abundance: -
d_gene: -
CDR3nt: TGTGCCAGCAACCCCCCATTGGGGAGAGAGGAGCAAGAGACCCAGTACTTC
CDR3aa: CASNPPLGREEQETQYF

v_gene: TRBV15
j_gene: TRBJ2-5
abundance: once
d_gene: -
CDR3nt: TGTGCCACCAGCAGAAGACAGGCCCAAGAGACCCAGTACTTC
CDR3aa: CATSRRQAQETQYF

v_gene: TRBV7-9
j_gene: TRBJ1-1
abundance: -
d_gene: TRBD1
CDR3nt: TGTGCCAGCAGCAGCAGGGGGGAAAACACTGAAGCTTTCTTT
CDR3aa: CASSSRGENTEAFF

v_gene: TRBV6-1
j_gene: TRBJ2-1
abundance: -
d_gene: TRBD2
CDR3nt: TGTGCCAGCAGTGAAGAGACTAGCGGGTCGAATGAGCAGTTCTTC
CDR3aa: CASSEETSGSNEQFF

v_gene: TRBV19
j_gene: TRBJ2-7
abundance: -
d_gene: -
CDR3nt: TGTGCCAGTAGTGCTACCTCGGGACTCTCCTACGAGCAGTACTTC
CDR3aa: CASSATSGLSYEQYF

v_gene: TRBV5-3
j_gene: TRBJ1-5
abundance: -
d_gene: TRBD1
CDR3nt: TGTGCCAGAAGCTTGAAGTTGGGACAGGTGAGCAATCAGCCCCAGCATTTT
CDR3aa: CARSLKLGQVSNQPQHF

v_gene: TRBV19
j_gene: TRBJ2-1
abundance: -
d_gene: -
CDR3nt: TGTGCCAGTAGTGCCAGGGGGGGGACTAGAAATGAGCAGTTCTTC
CDR3aa: CASSARGGTRNEQFF

v_gene: TRBV5-6
j_gene: TRBJ2-5
abundance: few
d_gene: TRBD2
CDR3nt: TGTGCCAGCAGCCGAAGGACTAGCGGGAGTTATCAAGAGACCCAGTACTTC
CDR3aa: CASSRRTSGSYQETQYF

v_gene: TRBV24-1
j_gene: TRBJ1-5
abundance: -
d_gene: -
CDR3nt: TGTGCCACCAGTTTTAGGGGAAGCAATCAGCCCCAGCATTTT
CDR3aa: CATSFRGSNQPQHF

v_gene: TRBV2
j_gene: TRBJ2-5
abundance: -
d_gene: -
CDR3nt: TGTGCCAGCAGTGAAGCCTTGGGGGGAGGTCGAGAGACCCAGTACTTC
CDR3aa: CASSEALGGGRETQYF

v_gene: TRBV3-1/TRBV3-2
j_gene: TRBJ2-5
abundance: once
d_gene: -
CDR3nt: TGTGCCAGCAGACTACAGGGTATTGAGACCCAGTACTTC
CDR3aa: CASRLQGIETQYF

v_gene: TRBV27
j_gene: TRBJ1-6
abundance: -
d_gene: -
CDR3nt: TGTGCCAGCAGGGGGCAGTTAAATTCACCCCTCCACTTT
CDR3aa: CASRGQLNSPLHF

v_gene: TRBV12-5
j_gene: TRBJ2-1
abundance: -
d_gene: -
CDR3nt: TGTGCTAGTGGTTTGGCCCCGACAGGCTCCCTCTACAATGAGCAGTTCTTC
CDR3aa: CASGLAPTGSLYNEQFF

v_gene: TRBV6-4
j_gene: TRBJ2-1
abundance: -
d_gene: TRBD2
CDR3nt: TGTGCCAGCAGTGACGGGAGCGGGAGGTACAATGAGCAGTTCTTC
CDR3aa: CASSDGSGRYNEQFF

v_gene: TRBV21-1
j_gene: TRBJ2-1
abundance: -
d_gene: -
CDR3nt: TGTGCCAGCTATTCAGGGAGTGAGCAGTTCTTC
CDR3aa: CASYSGSEQFF

v_gene: TRBV5-1
j_gene: TRBJ1-1
abundance: -
d_gene: TRBD1
CDR3nt: TGCGCCAGCAGCTTGGAGTGGCTACAGGGGGGCACTGAAGCTTTCTTT
CDR3aa: CASSLEWLQGGTEAFF

v_gene: TRBV28
j_gene: TRBJ2-7
abundance: -
d_gene: -
CDR3nt: TGTGCCAGCAGTTTATATCGCGATAGCGACTATTACGAGCAGTACTTC
CDR3aa: CASSLYRDSDYYEQYF

v_gene: TRBV5-1
j_gene: TRBJ2-5
abundance: -
d_gene: -
CDR3nt: TGCGCCAGCTCGGCGGTCCAAGAGACCCAGTACTTC
CDR3aa: CASSAVQETQYF

v_gene: TRBV4-1
j_gene: TRBJ1-4
abundance: once
d_gene: TRBD1
CDR3nt: TGCGCCAGCAGCCTCTCACCCCGGGACAGGGGGGAAAAACTGTTTTTT
CDR3aa: CASSLSPRDRGEKLFF

v_gene: TRBV11-3
j_gene: TRBJ2-1
abundance: -
d_gene: TRBD2
CDR3nt: TGTGCCAGCAGCCCGAGCGGGAGGTACAATGAGCAGTTCTTC
CDR3aa: CASSPSGRYNEQFF

v_gene: TRBV18
j_gene: TRBJ2-7
abundance: -
d_gene: TRBD1
CDR3nt: TGTGCCAGCGGATCCGGGACAGGTACCCCCTACGAGCAGTACTTC
CDR3aa: CASGSGTGTPYEQYF

v_gene: TRBV9
j_gene: TRBJ2-5
abundance: -
d_gene: -
CDR3nt: TGTGCCAGCAGCGTAGGGACAGAAGAGACCCAGTACTTC
CDR3aa: CASSVGTEETQYF

v_gene: TRBV12-3/TRBV12-4
j_gene: TRBJ2-3
abundance: -
d_gene: -
CDR3nt: TGTGCCAGCGTCAGGGAGGGCACAGATACGCAGTATTTT
CDR3aa: CASVREGTDTQYF

v_gene: TRBV6-5
j_gene: TRBJ1-1
abundance: -
d_gene: -
CDR3nt: TGTGCCAGCAGTTACGGTAGGGCGTCAGGTAAAGCTTTCTTT
CDR3aa: CASSYGRASGKAFF

v_gene: TRBV9
j_gene: TRBJ2-7
abundance: -
d_gene: -
CDR3nt: TGTGCCAGCAGCGTAGATAGCTCCTACGAGCAGTACTTC
CDR3aa: CASSVDSSYEQYF

v_gene: TRBV15
j_gene: TRBJ1-6
abundance: -
d_gene: -
CDR3nt: TGTGCCACCAGCCCTACGGTCGAGAATTCACCCCTCCACTTT
CDR3aa: CATSPTVENSPLHF

v_gene: TRBV7-9
j_gene: TRBJ2-7
abundance: -
d_gene: -
CDR3nt: TGTGCCAGCAGCCAGGGGATCCGCTCCTACGAGCAGTACTTC
CDR3aa: CASSQGIRSYEQYF

v_gene: TRBV5-6
j_gene: TRBJ1-4
abundance: -
d_gene: -
CDR3nt: TGTGCCAGCAGCTTGGGCCCGCCAGGGGCAACTAATGAAAAACTGTTTTTT
CDR3aa: CASSLGPPGATNEKLFF

v_gene: TRBV6-1
j_gene: TRBJ1-2
abundance: -
d_gene: TRBD1
CDR3nt: TGTGCCAGCAGTGAGGGCGTAACAGGGGGCGACTATGGCTACACCTTC
CDR3aa: CASSEGVTGGDYGYTF

v_gene: TRBV13
j_gene: TRBJ1-3
abundance: -
d_gene: -
CDR3nt: TGTGCCAGCAGCTTATCAGGGAGCTCTGGAAACACCATATATTTT
CDR3aa: CASSLSGSSGNTIYF

v_gene: TRBV29-1
j_gene: TRBJ2-7
abundance: -
d_gene: TRBD1
CDR3nt: TGCAGCGCTGAGGACAGGGGGTTGTCCTACGAGCAGTACTTC
CDR3aa: CSAEDRGLSYEQYF

v_gene: TRBV7-9
j_gene: TRBJ1-1
abundance: -
d_gene: -
CDR3nt: TGTGCCAGCAGCCCCCGGGGAGGAGCAAGCACTGAAGCTTTCTTT
CDR3aa: CASSPRGGASTEAFF

v_gene: TRBV5-1
j_gene: TRBJ1-1
abundance: -
d_gene: TRBD1
CDR3nt: TGCGCCAGCAGCCCGGGACAGGGGGCGCTTACTGAAGCTTTCTTT
CDR3aa: CASSPGQGALTEAFF

v_gene: TRBV4-1
j_gene: TRBJ2-3
abundance: -
d_gene: TRBD2
CDR3nt: TGCGCCAGCAGCCAGACTGGGGCTAGCGGGAGGGCAGATACGCAGTATTTT
CDR3aa: CASSQTGASGRADTQYF

v_gene: TRBV7-2
j_gene: TRBJ2-1
abundance: -
d_gene: -
CDR3nt: TGTGCCAGCAGCTTAGTTAGATTTAGGACTGTCAATGAGCAGTTCTTC
CDR3aa: CASSLVRFRTVNEQFF

v_gene: TRBV6-9
j_gene: TRBJ1-4
abundance: -
d_gene: -
CDR3nt: TGTGCCAGCAGTCAACCTCGGTCGGGCGAAAAACTGTTTTTT
CDR3aa: CASSQPRSGEKLFF

v_gene: TRBV28
j_gene: TRBJ2-1
abundance: -
d_gene: -
CDR3nt: TGTGCCAGCAGTTCGAACGGGTTCTCCTACAATGAGCAGTTCTTC
CDR3aa: CASSSNGFSYNEQFF

v_gene: TRBV6-5
j_gene: TRBJ2-3
abundance: -
d_gene: TRBD1
CDR3nt: TGTGCCAGCAGGACAGGGAGCACAGATACGCAGTATTTT
CDR3aa: CASRTGSTDTQYF

v_gene: TRBV5-1
j_gene: TRBJ2-7
abundance: -
d_gene: TRBD1
CDR3nt: TGCGCCAGCAGCTTGGGACAGGGTGGCGAGCAGTACTTC
CDR3aa: CASSLGQGGEQYF

v_gene: TRBV18
j_gene: TRBJ2-5
abundance: once
d_gene: TRBD2
CDR3nt: TGTGCCAGCTCACCACCGGCGGGAGGGTTCCAAGAGACCCAGTACTTC
CDR3aa: CASSPPAGGFQETQYF

v_gene: TRBV28
j_gene: TRBJ2-2
abundance: -
d_gene: TRBD2
CDR3nt: TGTGCCACTTTAGCGGGAGGTGGCACCGGGGAGCTGTTTTTT
CDR3aa: CATLAGGGTGELFF

v_gene: TRBV7-2
j_gene: TRBJ1-1
abundance: -
d_gene: -
CDR3nt: TGTGCCAGCAGCTTGAATACGAACACTGAAGCTTTCTTT
CDR3aa: CASSLNTNTEAFF

v_gene: TRBV19
j_gene: TRBJ2-2
abundance: many
d_gene: -
CDR3nt: TGTGCCAGTACTCAAGTCGGCGGGGAGCTGTTTTTT
CDR3aa: CASTQVGGELFF

v_gene: TRBV9
j_gene: TRBJ1-2
abundance: -
d_gene: -
CDR3nt: TGTGCCAGCAGCTTCCGGGACGTCGAAACCTATGGCTACACCTTC
CDR3aa: CASSFRDVETYGYTF